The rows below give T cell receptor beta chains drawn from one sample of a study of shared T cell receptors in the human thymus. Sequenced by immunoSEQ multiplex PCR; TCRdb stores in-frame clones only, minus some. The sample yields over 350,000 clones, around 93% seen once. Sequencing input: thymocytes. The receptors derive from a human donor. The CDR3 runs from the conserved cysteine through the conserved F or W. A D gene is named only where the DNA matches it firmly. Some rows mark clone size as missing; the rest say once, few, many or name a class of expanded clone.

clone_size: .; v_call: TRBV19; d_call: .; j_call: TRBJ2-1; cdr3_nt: TGTGCCAGTAGCAAAACAGGGAGAGACAATGAGCAGTTCTTC; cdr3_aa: CASSKTGRDNEQFF
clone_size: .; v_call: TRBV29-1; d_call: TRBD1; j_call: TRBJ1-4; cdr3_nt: TGCAGCGCACCCCCGGGACAGGGGGCAACTAATGAAAAACTGTTTTTT; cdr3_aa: CSAPPGQGATNEKLFF
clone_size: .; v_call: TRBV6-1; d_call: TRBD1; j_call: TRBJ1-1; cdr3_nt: TGTGCCAGCAGTGAAGCGCTACTAGGGACAGGAATCACTGAAGCTTTCTTT; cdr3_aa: CASSEALLGTGITEAFF
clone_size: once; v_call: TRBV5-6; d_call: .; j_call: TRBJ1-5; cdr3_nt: TGTGCCAGCAGCTGTTACAGGGAGGGGATCAATCAGCCCCAGCATTTT; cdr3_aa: CASSCYREGINQPQHF
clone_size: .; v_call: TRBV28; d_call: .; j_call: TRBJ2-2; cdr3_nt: TGTGCCAGCAGCAGAACCGGGGAGCTGTTTTTT; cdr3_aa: CASSRTGELFF
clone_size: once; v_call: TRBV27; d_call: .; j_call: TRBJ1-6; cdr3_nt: TGTGCCAGCAGCCTACTCGACGGGGGAGATAATTCACCCCTCCACTTT; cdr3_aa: CASSLLDGGDNSPLHF
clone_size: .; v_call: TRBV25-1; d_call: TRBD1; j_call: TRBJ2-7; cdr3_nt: TGTGCCAGCAGTGCGAAGCTAAACCCGGGACAGGGGGACTACGAGCAGTACTTC; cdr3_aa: CASSAKLNPGQGDYEQYF
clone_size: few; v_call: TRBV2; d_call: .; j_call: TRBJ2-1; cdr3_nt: TGTGCCAGCAGTGATTTATCGAGGACCCTAAGCTCCTACAATGAGCAGTTCTTC; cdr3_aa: CASSDLSRTLSSYNEQFF
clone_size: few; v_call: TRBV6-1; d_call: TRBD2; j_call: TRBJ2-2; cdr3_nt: TGTGCCAGCAGTGAAGTGTCGGGGGGAACCGGGGAGCTGTTTTTT; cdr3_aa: CASSEVSGGTGELFF
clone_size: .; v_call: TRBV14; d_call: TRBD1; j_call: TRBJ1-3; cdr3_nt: TGTGCCAGCAGCCAAGGGACAGGGCTTAAAAACACCATATATTTT; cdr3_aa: CASSQGTGLKNTIYF
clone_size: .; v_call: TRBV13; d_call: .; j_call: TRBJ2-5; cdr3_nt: TGTGCCAGCAGCGCCTCCTTAGGGAACCAAGAGACCCAGTACTTC; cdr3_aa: CASSASLGNQETQYF
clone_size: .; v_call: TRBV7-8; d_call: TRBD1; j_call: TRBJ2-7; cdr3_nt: TGTGCCAGCAGCTTAGGAGGGGGAAACAGGGGTACCTACGAGCAGTACTTC; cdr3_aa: CASSLGGGNRGTYEQYF
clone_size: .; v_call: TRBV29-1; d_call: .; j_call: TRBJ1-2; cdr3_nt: TGCAGCGTTGAAGTTTGGCCGAAGGCAGGGCAGGAGAATGGCTACACCTTC; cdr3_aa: CSVEVWPKAGQENGYTF
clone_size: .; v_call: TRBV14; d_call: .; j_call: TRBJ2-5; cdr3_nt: TGTGCCAGCAGCCAAGAATTGCAGACCCAGTACTTC; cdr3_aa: CASSQELQTQYF
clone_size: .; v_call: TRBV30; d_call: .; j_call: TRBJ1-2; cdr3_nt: TGTGCCTGGAGTGGGGGGGGTCTCTATGGCTACACCTTC; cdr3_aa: CAWSGGGLYGYTF
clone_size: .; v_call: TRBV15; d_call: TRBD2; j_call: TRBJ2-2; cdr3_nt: TGTGCCACCAGCAGAGAGGGACACGGGACTAGCGGGAGGTACACCGGGGAGCTGTTTTTT; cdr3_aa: CATSREGHGTSGRYTGELFF
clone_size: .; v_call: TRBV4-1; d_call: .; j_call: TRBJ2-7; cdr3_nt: TGTGCCAGCAGCCACCGCTCTAACAGATACGAGCAGTACTTC; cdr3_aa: CASSHRSNRYEQYF
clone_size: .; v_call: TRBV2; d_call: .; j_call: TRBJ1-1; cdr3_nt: TGTGCCAGCAGGGGCCGGGACGGTGAAGCTTTCTTT; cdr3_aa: CASRGRDGEAFF
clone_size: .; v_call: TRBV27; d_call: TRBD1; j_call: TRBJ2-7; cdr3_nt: TGTGCCAGCAGTTTGGCCGGGACAGCCTACGAGCAGTACTTC; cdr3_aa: CASSLAGTAYEQYF
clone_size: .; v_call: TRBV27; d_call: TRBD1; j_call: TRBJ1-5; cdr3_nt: TGTGCCAGCAGTTTTGCAGGGGGTGAAGGTCAGCCCCAGCATTTT; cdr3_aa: CASSFAGGEGQPQHF
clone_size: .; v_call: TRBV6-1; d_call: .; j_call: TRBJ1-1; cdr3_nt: TGTGCCAGCTCAAAGAGCAGGGAAAACACTGAAGCTTTCTTT; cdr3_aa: CASSKSRENTEAFF
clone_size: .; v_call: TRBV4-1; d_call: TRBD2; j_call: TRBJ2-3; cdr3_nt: TGCGCCAGCAGCCCTCGACTAGCCGCTGACACAGATACGCAGTATTTT; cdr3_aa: CASSPRLAADTDTQYF
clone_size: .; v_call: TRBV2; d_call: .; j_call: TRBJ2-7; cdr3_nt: TGTGCCAGCTGGGGGACCCCGAGCCACGAGCAGTACTTC; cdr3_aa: CASWGTPSHEQYF
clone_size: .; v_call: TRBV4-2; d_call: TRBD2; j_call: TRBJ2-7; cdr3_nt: TGTGCCAGCAGCCAGGACCCCACTAGCGGCACCCCCTACGAGCAGTACTTC; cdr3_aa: CASSQDPTSGTPYEQYF
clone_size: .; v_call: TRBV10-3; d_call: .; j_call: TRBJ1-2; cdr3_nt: TGTGCCGGACGGGACCGAGATAACTATGGCTACACCTTC; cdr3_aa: CAGRDRDNYGYTF
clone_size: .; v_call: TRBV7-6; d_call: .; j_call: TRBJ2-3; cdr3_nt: TGTGCCAGCAGCTTAGTTGGCCGCACAGATACGCAGTATTTT; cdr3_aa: CASSLVGRTDTQYF
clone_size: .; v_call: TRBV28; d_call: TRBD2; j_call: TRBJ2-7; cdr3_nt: TGTGCCAGCAGTTTTGGGGACTTACTAGCGGGAGGGTGGGAGCAGTACTTC; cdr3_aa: CASSFGDLLAGGWEQYF
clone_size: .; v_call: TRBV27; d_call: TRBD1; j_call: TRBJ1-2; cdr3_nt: TGTGCCAGCAGTTTCCACCAGGGGGTCTATGGCTACACCTTC; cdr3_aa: CASSFHQGVYGYTF
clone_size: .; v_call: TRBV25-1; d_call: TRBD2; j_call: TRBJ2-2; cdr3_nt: TGTGCCAGCAGTTCGGGGACTAGCGGGAGGTACACCGGGGAGCTGTTTTTT; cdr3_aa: CASSSGTSGRYTGELFF
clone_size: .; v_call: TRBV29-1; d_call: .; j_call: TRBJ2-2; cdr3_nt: TGCAGCGTTGACGGTAGTTCGGCCGGGGAGCTGTTTTTT; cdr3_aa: CSVDGSSAGELFF
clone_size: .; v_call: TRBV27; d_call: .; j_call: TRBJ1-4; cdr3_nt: TGTGCCAGCAGTCCCCACAGGCCGGCTAATGAAAAACTGTTTTTT; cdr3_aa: CASSPHRPANEKLFF
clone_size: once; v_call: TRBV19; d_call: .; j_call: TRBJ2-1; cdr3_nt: TGTGCCAGTAGTCCTCGTGTCGTACATGGCGGCTCCTACAATGAGCAGTTCTTC; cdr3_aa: CASSPRVVHGGSYNEQFF
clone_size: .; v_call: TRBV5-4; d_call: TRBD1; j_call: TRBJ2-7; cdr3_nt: TGTGCCAGCAGCTCAACCGGGACAGGGGTCTACGAGCAGTACTTC; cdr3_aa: CASSSTGTGVYEQYF
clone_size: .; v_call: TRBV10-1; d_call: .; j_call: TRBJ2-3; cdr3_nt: TGCGCCAGCAGTGAGGCTAGGGGGAGGATTGTAGATACGCAGTATTTT; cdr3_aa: CASSEARGRIVDTQYF
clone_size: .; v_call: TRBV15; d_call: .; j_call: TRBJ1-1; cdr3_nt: TGTGCCACCAGCCCTGCGACCGCCTGGAACACTGAAGCTTTCTTT; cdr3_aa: CATSPATAWNTEAFF
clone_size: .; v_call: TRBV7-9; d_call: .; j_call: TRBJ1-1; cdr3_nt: TGTGCCAGCAGCTCCGGGACCGTGAACACTGAAGCTTTCTTT; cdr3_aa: CASSSGTVNTEAFF
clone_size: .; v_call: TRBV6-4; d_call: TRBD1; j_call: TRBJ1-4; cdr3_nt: TGTGCCAGCAGTGACCAGGGGGCGGCAACTAATGAAAAACTGTTTTTT; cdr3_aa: CASSDQGAATNEKLFF
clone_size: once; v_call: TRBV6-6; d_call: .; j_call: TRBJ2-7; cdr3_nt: TGTGCCAGCAGGGTGTTGGAGAGGCCGTACGAGCAGTACTTC; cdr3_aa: CASRVLERPYEQYF
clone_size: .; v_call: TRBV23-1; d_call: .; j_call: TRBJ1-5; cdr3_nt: TGCGCCAGCAGTCAACGGGTGGCGTGGGGCAATCAGCCCCAGCATTTT; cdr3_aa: CASSQRVAWGNQPQHF
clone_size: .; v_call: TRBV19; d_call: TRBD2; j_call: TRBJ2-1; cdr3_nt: TGTGCCAGTAGGGGGACTAGCTACAATGAGCAGTTCTTC; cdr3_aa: CASRGTSYNEQFF
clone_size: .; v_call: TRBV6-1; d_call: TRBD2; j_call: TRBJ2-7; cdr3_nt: TGTGCCAGCAGTGAAACCCCTAGCGGGAGTGGATCTACCTACGAGCAGTACTTC; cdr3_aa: CASSETPSGSGSTYEQYF
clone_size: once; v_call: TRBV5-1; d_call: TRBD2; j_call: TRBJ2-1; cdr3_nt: TGCGCCAGCACCCGGACTAGCCGCAGGTCCTACAATGAGCAGTTCTTC; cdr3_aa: CASTRTSRRSYNEQFF
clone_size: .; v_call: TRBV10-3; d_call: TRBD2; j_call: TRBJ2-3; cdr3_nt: TGTGCCATCAGTGGGCTAGCGGGAGGCACAGATACGCAGTATTTT; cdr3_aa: CAISGLAGGTDTQYF
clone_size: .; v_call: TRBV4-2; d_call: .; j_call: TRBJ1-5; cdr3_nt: TGTGCCAGCAGCCAAGGGGAACCCTACTACCAGGGGATCTATAGCAATCAGCCCCAGCATTTT; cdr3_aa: CASSQGEPYYQGIYSNQPQHF
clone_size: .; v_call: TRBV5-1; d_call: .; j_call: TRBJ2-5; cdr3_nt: TGCGCCAGCAGCTATTGTACAGGGGCAGCGGGAGAGACCCAGTACTTC; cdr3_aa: CASSYCTGAAGETQYF
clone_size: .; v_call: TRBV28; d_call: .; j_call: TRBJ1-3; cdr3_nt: TGTGCCAGCAGCTCGTTTGTGCGTCCCCTCTCTGGAAACACCATATATTTT; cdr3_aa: CASSSFVRPLSGNTIYF
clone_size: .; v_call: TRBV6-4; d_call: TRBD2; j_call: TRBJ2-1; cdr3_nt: TGTGCCAGCAGTGACGGGATCAACGGGAGGTACAATGAGCAGTTCTTC; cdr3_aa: CASSDGINGRYNEQFF
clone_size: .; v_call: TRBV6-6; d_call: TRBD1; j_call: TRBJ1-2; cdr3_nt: TGTGCCAGCAGCAGGGACAGTCTGGGGGGCTACACCTTC; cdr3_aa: CASSRDSLGGYTF
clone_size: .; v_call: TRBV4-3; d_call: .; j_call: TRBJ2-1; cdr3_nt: TGCGCCAGCAGCCAAGAGGCGAATGAGCAGTTCTTC; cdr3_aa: CASSQEANEQFF
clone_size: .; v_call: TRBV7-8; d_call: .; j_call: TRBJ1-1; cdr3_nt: TGTGCCAGCAGCACGGACAGCACCACTGAAGCTTTCTTT; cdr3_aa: CASSTDSTTEAFF
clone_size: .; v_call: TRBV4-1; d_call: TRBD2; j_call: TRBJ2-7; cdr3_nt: TGCGCCAGCAGCCAAGATCATGGACTAGCGGGAGGAAACGAGCAGTACTTC; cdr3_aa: CASSQDHGLAGGNEQYF